Here is one T cell receptor (beta chain) with its context. Its specificity is not known. CDR1 SGHKS and CDR2 YYEKEE come from the germline V gene (reference sequence). The V and J ends lost 0 bases and 7 bases respectively, with 14 bases between them. The CDR3 is 15 amino acids. This PCR relied on a set of 60 Vbeta primers and 13 Jbeta primers. Sequencing was performed with immunoSEQ multiplex PCR; in TCRdb, only in-frame clones are kept and a portion is missing. This sample has 150,000 to 200,000 clones, with 80% to 85% found just once. The data are from a study of cytomegalovirus exposure and HLA in healthy donors. Study-level findings and limits: When a later analysis was performed, an Asian-associated ancestry cluster reportedly had fewer N-insertions than the approximately 600-donor mean.

This clonotype was obtained from a woman younger than 35 in good health and CMV-seronegative. The chain combines TRBV5-5 with TRBJ1-5, with D possibly matching TRBD1 (6 bases). Sequenced sample: PBMCs. CDR3 in DNA: TGTGCCAGCAGCTTGGAGGTCTTCAGGGGACAGCCCCAGCATTTT. This gives the protein CASSLEVFRGQPQHF.